These 10 T cell receptor beta chains came from one sample sequenced in a study of shared clonotypes between healthy human individuals. Sequencing used immunoSEQ multiplex PCR; TCRdb keeps in-frame clones, though not all of them. The repertoire includes 97,000 or so clones, around 47% of them detected once, and more than 12% sits in the top ten. The sequencing sample was made of PBMCs. These receptors all come from a woman aged 40 to 50 in good health. Some clones in this sample may be carry-over from other donors' samples.

This clone was observed at least ten times. The rearrangement links TRBV5-1 to TRBJ1-1; TRBD1 matches 7 bases. V shed 4 bases, J shed 1 base, and the junction held 4 bases outside the gene matches. Germline values: CDR1 SGHRS, CDR2 YFSETQ. The CDR3 is 14 amino acids. The CDR3 is CASSKWTGNTEAFF. The CDR3 DNA reads as TGCGCCAGCAGCAAATGGACAGGGAACACTGAAGCTTTCTTT.

Points on this clone: It differs at one base from a far larger clone, so likely a read error. CDR3 nucleotides: TGTGCCAGCAGTGGCAGGGGGAGTGAAAAACTGTTTTTT. This gives the protein CASSGRGSEKLFF. This sequence joins TRBV2 and TRBJ1-4; the match to TRBD1 covers 7 bases. The CDR3 totals 13 residues. The germline CDR1 and CDR2 sequences are SNHLY and FYNNEI. V lost 4 bases to trimming and J lost 7 bases; unmatched junction nucleotides: 3.

Note on this clone: A much more abundant neighbour one base away suggests this may be a read error. The V and J genes are TRBV5-1 and TRBJ1-1, with D unresolved. CDR1 is SGHRS and CDR2 is YFSETQ in the germline V gene. With 0 bases removed from V and 0 bases from J, the gap between germline ends came to 3 bases. This CDR3 contains 13 residues. CDR3 coding DNA: TGCGCCAGCAGCTTGGACGTGAACACTGAAGCTTTCTTT. It translates to CASSLDVNTEAFF.

This clone was counted ten times or more. The chain employs TRBV18 and TRBJ2-7; D gene uncertain. CDR1 is KGHSH, CDR2 LQKENI, per germline. The CDR3 is made up of 11 amino acids. The germline V and J ends were trimmed by 5 bases and 3 bases, with 5 bases remaining between them. CDR3 sequence: CASSKDYEQYF. CDR3 sequence (DNA): TGTGCCAGCTCAAAGGACTACGAGCAGTACTTC. Full variable domain (outside the CDR3, taken from reference TRBV18 and TRBJ2-7): NAGVMQNPRHLVRRRGQEARLRCSPMKGHSHVYWYRQLPEEGLKFMVYLQKENIIDESGMPKERFSAEFPKEGPSILRIQQVVRGDSAAYFCASSKDYEQYFGPGTRLTVT.

This clone has ten or more counts. This chain connects TRBV30 to TRBJ1-2; D perhaps matches TRBD1 (6 bases). Trimming pared 5 bases from V and 8 bases from J, leaving 15 bases between. The germline CDR1 and CDR2 sequences are GTSNPN and SVGIG (reference sequence). This CDR3 has 12 residues. In nucleotides, the CDR3 is TGTGCCTGGGGGCCAGGGGCCGAAGGCTACACCTTC. Its protein is CAWGPGAEGYTF.

This chain links TRBV29-1 with TRBJ2-5; TRBD1 might be the D (6 bases). The end of the DNA aligns better with TRBJ2-7, so the J call may be wrong. Germline-derived CDR1 and CDR2 are SQVTM and ANQGSEA. The length of the CDR3 is 15 residues. The CDR3 protein is CSVEGVTGTAYEQYF. CDR3 DNA: TGCAGCGTTGAAGGGGTAACAGGGACGGCCTACGAGCAGTACTTC.

There are many counts of this clone. CDR3 in DNA: TGTGCCAGCAGCCCATCCTTCGGCCAAGAGACCCAGTACTTC. Translation gives CASSPSFGQETQYF. The chain carries TRBV7-8 and TRBJ2-5; D gene ambiguous. The CDR3 has 14 amino acids. CDR1 is SGHVS, CDR2 FQNEAQ, per germline. V was shortened by 5 bases and J by 1 base, with 11 bases between the two germline ends.

This chain connects TRBV27 to TRBJ2-7, with 10 bases matching TRBD2. Germline CDR1 MNHEY, CDR2 SMNVEV (reference sequence). The CDR3 is 15 amino acids. The junction had 6 bases not matched to a gene; V was cut back by 6 bases and J by 1 base. The CDR3 DNA is TGTGCCAGCAGCCCCGGGACTAGCGTATCCTACGAGCAGTACTTC. This encodes CASSPGTSVSYEQYF.

The CDR3 loop reads CASGREYEQYF. The CDR3, as DNA: TGTGCCAGTGGAAGGGAGTACGAGCAGTACTTC. The genes are TRBV6-6 and TRBJ2-5; D possibly corresponds to TRBD2 (5 bases). The J call may be incorrect, as the DNA end agrees better with TRBJ2-7. Per the germline V gene, CDR1 is MNHNY and CDR2 is SVGAGI (reference sequence). This CDR3 is built from 11 residues.

This clone came up many times. V usage is TRBV5-1 and J usage is TRBJ2-3, with 9 bases matching TRBD2. Trimming removed 4 bases from V and 2 bases from J; junction bases left unmatched: 8. Germline CDR1 is SGHRS and CDR2 is YFSETQ. CDR3 length: 16 residues. The CDR3 loop reads CASSVTSGSYTDTQYF. In nucleotides, the CDR3 is TGCGCCAGCAGCGTGACTAGCGGAAGTTACACAGATACGCAGTATTTT.